This T cell receptor (beta chain) was sequenced in a study of cytomegalovirus exposure and HLA in healthy donors. Notes on the study in general: Accurate prediction of most subjects' HLA-A and HLA-B alleles from TCR beta sequences was reported. Indistinguishable V segments, including TRBV6-2 and TRBV6-3, were excluded.

V lost 3 bases and J 12 bases, leaving 8 bases between the germline ends. This CDR3 spans 9 amino acids. The germline gives CDR1 DFQATT, CDR2 SNEGSKA (reference sequence). 60 Vbeta and 13 Jbeta primers were used in PCR. The table came from immunoSEQ multiplex PCR; TCRdb's copy has only in-frame clones and leaves some out. The table records approximately 100,000 clones, roughly 81% of them present only once. Note on this clone: What it binds is unknown.

This chain links TRBV20-1 with TRBJ1-1; D call uncertain. The source material was PBMCs. The TCR comes from a man between 35 and 55 years old in good health and CMV-seronegative. Here the CDR3 reads CSASPGTFF. The CDR3 nucleotides are TGCAGTGCTAGCCCAGGAACTTTCTTT.